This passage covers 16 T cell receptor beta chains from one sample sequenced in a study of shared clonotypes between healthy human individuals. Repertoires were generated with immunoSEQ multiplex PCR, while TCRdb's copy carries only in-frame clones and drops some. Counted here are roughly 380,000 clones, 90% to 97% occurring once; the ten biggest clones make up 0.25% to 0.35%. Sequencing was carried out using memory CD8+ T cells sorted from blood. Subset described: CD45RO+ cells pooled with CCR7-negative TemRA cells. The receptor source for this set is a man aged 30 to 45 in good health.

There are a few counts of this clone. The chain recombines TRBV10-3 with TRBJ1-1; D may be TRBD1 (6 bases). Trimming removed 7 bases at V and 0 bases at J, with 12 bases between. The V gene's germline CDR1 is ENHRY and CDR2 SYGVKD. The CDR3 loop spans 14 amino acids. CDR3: CAINRDNMNTEAFF. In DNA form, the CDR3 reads TGTGCCATCAACCGGGACAACATGAACACTGAAGCTTTCTTT.

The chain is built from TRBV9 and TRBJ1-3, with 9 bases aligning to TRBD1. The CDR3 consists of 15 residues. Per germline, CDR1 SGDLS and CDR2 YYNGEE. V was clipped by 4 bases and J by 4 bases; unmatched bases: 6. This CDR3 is CASSTQGAEGNTIYF. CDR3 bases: TGTGCCAGCAGCACACAGGGGGCGGAAGGAAACACCATATATTTT.

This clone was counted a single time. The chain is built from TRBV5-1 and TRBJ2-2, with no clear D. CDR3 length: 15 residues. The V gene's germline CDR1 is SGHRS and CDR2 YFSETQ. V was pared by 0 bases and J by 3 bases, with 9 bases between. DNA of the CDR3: TGCGCCAGCAGCTTGGGCGTCCAAGACACCGGGGAGCTGTTTTTT. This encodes CASSLGVQDTGELFF.

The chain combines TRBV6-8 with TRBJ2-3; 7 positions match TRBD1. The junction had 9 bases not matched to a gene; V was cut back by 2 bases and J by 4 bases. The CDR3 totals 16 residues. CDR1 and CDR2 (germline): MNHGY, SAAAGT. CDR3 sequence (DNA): TGTGCCAGCAGTTACAGTAGGGGGCGGTGGGCAGATACGCAGTATTTT. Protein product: CASSYSRGRWADTQYF.

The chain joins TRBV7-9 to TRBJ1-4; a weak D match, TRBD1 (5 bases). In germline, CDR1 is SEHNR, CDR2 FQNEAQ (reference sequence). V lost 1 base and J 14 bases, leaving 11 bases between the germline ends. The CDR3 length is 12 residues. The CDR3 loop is CASSLGDSRLFF. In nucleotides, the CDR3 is TGTGCCAGCAGCTTAGGGGACTCCCGGCTGTTTTTT.

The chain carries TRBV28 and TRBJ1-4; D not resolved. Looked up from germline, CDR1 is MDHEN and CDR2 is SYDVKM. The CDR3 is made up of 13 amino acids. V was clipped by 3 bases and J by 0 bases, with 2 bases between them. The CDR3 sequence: CASSFATNEKLFF. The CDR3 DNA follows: TGTGCCAGCAGTTTCGCAACTAATGAAAAACTGTTTTTT.

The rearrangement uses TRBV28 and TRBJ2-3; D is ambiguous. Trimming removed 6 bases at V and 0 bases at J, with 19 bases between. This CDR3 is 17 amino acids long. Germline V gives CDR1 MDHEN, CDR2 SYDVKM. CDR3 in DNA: TGTGCCAGCAGGCGACAACGACACAGCTCTAGCACAGATACGCAGTATTTT. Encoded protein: CASRRQRHSSSTDTQYF.

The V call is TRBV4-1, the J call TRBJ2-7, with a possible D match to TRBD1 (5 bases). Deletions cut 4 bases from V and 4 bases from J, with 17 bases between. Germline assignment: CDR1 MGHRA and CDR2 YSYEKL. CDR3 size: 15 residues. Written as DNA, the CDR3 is TGCGCCAGCAGCCGAGCTACAGGACCGATTTACGAGCAGTACTTC. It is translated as CASSRATGPIYEQYF.

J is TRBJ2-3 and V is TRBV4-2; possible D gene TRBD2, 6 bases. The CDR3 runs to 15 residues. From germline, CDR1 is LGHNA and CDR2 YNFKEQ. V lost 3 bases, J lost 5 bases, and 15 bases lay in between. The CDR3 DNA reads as TGTGCCAGCAGCCAGGGGAGGCTAGCAAGAGATACGCAGTATTTT. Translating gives CASSQGRLARDTQYF.

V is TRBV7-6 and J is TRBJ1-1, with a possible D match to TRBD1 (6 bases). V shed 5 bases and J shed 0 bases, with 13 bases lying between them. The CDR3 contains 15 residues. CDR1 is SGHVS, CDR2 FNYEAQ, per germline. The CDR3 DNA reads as TGTGCCAGCAGCCGAGAACAGGGAATGAACACTGAAGCTTTCTTT. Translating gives CASSREQGMNTEAFF. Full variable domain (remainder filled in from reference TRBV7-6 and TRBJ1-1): GAGVSQSPRYKVTKRGQDVALRCDPISGHVSLYWYRQALGQGPEFLTYFNYEAQQDKSGLPNDRFSAERPEGSISTLTIQRTEQRDSAMYRCASSREQGMNTEAFFGQGTRLTVV.

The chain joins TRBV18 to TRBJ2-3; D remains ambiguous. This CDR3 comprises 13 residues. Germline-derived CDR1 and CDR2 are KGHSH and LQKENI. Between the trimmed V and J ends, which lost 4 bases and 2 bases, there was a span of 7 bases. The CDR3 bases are TGTGCCAGCTCACGGTTGCACACAGATACGCAGTATTTT. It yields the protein CASSRLHTDTQYF. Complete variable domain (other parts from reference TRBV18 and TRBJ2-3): NAGVMQNPRHLVRRRGQEARLRCSPMKGHSHVYWYRQLPEEGLKFMVYLQKENIIDESGMPKERFSAEFPKEGPSILRIQQVVRGDSAAYFCASSRLHTDTQYFGPGTRLTVL.

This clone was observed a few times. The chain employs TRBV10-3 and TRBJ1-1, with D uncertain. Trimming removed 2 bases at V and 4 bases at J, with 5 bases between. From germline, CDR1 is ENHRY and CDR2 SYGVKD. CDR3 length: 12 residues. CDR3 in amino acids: CAISEKGTEAFF. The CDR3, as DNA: TGTGCCATCAGTGAGAAGGGCACTGAAGCTTTCTTT.

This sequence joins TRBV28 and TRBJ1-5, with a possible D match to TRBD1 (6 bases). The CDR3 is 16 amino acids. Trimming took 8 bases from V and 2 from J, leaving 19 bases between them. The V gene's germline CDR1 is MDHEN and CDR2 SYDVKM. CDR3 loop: CASAEYRVGGNQPQHF. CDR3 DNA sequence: TGTGCCAGCGCTGAATACAGGGTAGGGGGCAATCAGCCCCAGCATTTT.

The CDR3 coding sequence is TGTGCCATCGAGTCTGGGGCCAACGTCCTGACTTTC. Protein product: CAIESGANVLTF. This sequence joins TRBV10-3 and TRBJ2-6; D gene ambiguous. V lost 8 bases and J lost 1, with 3 bases in between. The CDR3 sequence is 12 residues long. Germline V lookup: CDR1 ENHRY, CDR2 SYGVKD.

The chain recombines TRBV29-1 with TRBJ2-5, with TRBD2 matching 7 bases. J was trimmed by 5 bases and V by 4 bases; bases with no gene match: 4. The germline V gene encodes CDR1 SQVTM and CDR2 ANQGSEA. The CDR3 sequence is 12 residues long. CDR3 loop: CSVAVGGETQYF. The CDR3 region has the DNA TGCAGCGTTGCGGTGGGAGGGGAGACCCAGTACTTC.

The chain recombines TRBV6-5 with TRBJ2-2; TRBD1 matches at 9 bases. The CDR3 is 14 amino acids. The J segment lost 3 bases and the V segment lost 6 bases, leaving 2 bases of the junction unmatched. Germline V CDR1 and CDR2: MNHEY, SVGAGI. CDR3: CASRQGAHTGELFF. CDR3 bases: TGTGCCAGCAGACAGGGGGCGCACACCGGGGAGCTGTTTTTT.